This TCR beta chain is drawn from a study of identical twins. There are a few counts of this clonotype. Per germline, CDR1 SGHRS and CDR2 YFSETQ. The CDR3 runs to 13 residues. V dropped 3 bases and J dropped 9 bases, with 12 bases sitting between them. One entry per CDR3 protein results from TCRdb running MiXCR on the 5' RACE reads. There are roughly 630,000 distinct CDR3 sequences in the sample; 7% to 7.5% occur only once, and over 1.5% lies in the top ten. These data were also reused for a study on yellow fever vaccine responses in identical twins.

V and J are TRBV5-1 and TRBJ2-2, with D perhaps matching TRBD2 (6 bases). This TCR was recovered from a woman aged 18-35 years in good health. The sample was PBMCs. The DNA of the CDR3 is TGCGCCAGCAGCTCGGAGGGTCACCGGGAGCTGTTTTTT. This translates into CASSSEGHRELFF.